This is a list of T cell receptor beta chains from one sample in a study of blood T cell repertoires in COVID-19. The table came from immunoSEQ multiplex PCR; TCRdb's copy has only in-frame clones and leaves some out. The sample has tens of thousands of clones, more than 60% seen once. Sample: peripheral blood. The origin of the receptors is an elderly woman with active or convalescent COVID-19. Both conserved end residues are part of each CDR3. The D gene is left open where the match is weak. Part of the rows lack a size; the others show once, few, many or a class for expanded clones.

V gene	D gene	clone size	J gene	CDR3 protein	CDR3 DNA
TRBV7-2	.	.	TRBJ2-1	CASSLSSGVNEQFF	TGTGCCAGCAGCTTAAGTTCAGGGGTCAATGAGCAGTTCTTC
TRBV21-1	.	.	TRBJ2-5	CASSKGAGGPQETQYF	TGTGCCAGCAGCAAAGGGGCGGGGGGTCCTCAAGAGACCCAGTACTTC
TRBV15	.	.	TRBJ1-4	CATSRDRVDEKLFF	TGTGCCACCAGCAGAGACAGGGTGGACGAAAAACTGTTTTTT
TRBV27	TRBD1	.	TRBJ1-2	CASSPGQGQNLNYGYTF	TGTGCCAGCAGTCCCGGACAGGGGCAAAACCTTAACTATGGCTACACCTTC
TRBV5-4	.	.	TRBJ1-2	CASSVGPTQGDGYTF	TGTGCCAGCAGCGTTGGGCCCACACAGGGCGATGGCTACACCTTC
TRBV3-1/TRBV3-2	TRBD2	.	TRBJ2-5	CASSPGLAGGPAQYF	TGTGCCAGCAGCCCGGGACTAGCGGGGGGGCCGGCCCAGTACTTC
TRBV19	.	.	TRBJ1-1	CASSLARTEAFF	TGTGCCAGTAGTTTGGCAAGAACTGAAGCTTTCTTT
TRBV7-2	TRBD2	.	TRBJ2-7	CASSFLRGGSHEQYF	TGTGCCAGCAGCTTTCTGCGCGGGGGTTCTCACGAGCAGTACTTC
TRBV6-5	TRBD2	.	TRBJ2-3	CASNSGLRFTDTQYF	TGTGCCAGCAATTCGGGACTACGCTTCACAGATACGCAGTATTTT
TRBV3-1/TRBV3-2	.	.	TRBJ1-1	CASSQEGGTEAFF	TGTGCCAGCAGCCAAGAAGGCGGGACTGAAGCTTTCTTT
TRBV6-2/TRBV6-3	TRBD1	.	TRBJ2-5	CASSYMAGGETQYF	TGTGCCAGCAGTTACATGGCAGGGGGAGAGACCCAGTACTTC
TRBV19	TRBD1	.	TRBJ2-3	CASSPDRESGTDTQYF	TGTGCCAGTAGTCCTGACAGGGAGTCGGGCACAGATACGCAGTATTTT
TRBV28	.	.	TRBJ1-1	CASSYLAYTEAFF	TGTGCCAGCAGTTACCTAGCGTACACTGAAGCTTTCTTT
TRBV5-1	TRBD1	few	TRBJ1-1	CASSWGQDYTEAFF	TGCGCCAGCAGCTGGGGACAGGACTACACTGAAGCTTTCTTT
TRBV9	.	.	TRBJ2-1	CASTRTESSYNEQFF	TGTGCCAGCACCCGGACAGAGTCCTCCTACAATGAGCAGTTCTTC
TRBV9	TRBD2	.	TRBJ2-3	CASSVVGSGGAKDTQYF	TGTGCCAGCAGCGTAGTGGGTAGCGGGGGGGCGAAAGATACGCAGTATTTT
TRBV7-9	.	.	TRBJ2-7	CASTTRDSPYEQYF	TGTGCCAGCACCACCCGGGACTCCCCCTACGAGCAGTACTTC
TRBV9	TRBD1	.	TRBJ1-1	CASSGTGESNTEAFF	TGTGCCAGCAGTGGGACAGGGGAAAGCAACACTGAAGCTTTCTTT
TRBV4-1	.	.	TRBJ1-1	CASSQDLRVVNTEAFF	TGCGCCAGCAGCCAAGATCTGAGGGTGGTGAACACTGAAGCTTTCTTT
TRBV21-1	.	.	TRBJ1-3	CASSKEGIASGNTIYF	TGTGCCAGCAGCAAAGAGGGGATAGCCTCTGGAAACACCATATATTTT
TRBV6-5	TRBD2	.	TRBJ2-5	CASSYSLAGGDVTQYF	TGTGCCAGCAGTTACTCACTAGCGGGGGGGGATGTGACCCAGTACTTC
TRBV10-3	.	.	TRBJ1-3	CAISDFTGHSGNTIYF	TGTGCCATCAGTGATTTTACAGGGCACTCTGGAAACACCATATATTTT
TRBV2	TRBD1	.	TRBJ2-3	CASSEDRQGFSDTQYF	TGTGCCAGCAGTGAGGATAGACAGGGGTTTTCAGATACGCAGTATTTT
TRBV4-3	TRBD1	.	TRBJ1-1	CASREDPGGKTEAFF	TGCGCCAGCCGAGAAGATCCAGGGGGGAAGACTGAAGCTTTCTTT
TRBV28	.	few	TRBJ1-5	CASSIGTKVQPQHF	TGTGCCAGCAGTATCGGGACAAAAGTACAGCCCCAGCATTTT
TRBV5-6	.	.	TRBJ1-4	CASSLGLGSNEKLFF	TGTGCCAGCAGCTTGGGTCTGGGCTCTAATGAAAAACTGTTTTTT
TRBV20-1	.	once	TRBJ2-5	CSAGGWETQYF	TGCAGTGCCGGGGGTTGGGAGACCCAGTACTTC
TRBV9	.	.	TRBJ1-3	CASSVEAGNTIYF	TGTGCCAGCAGCGTCGAGGCTGGAAACACCATATATTTT
TRBV18	.	.	TRBJ1-4	CASSLEGEKLFF	TGTGCCAGCTCACTGGAGGGCGAAAAACTGTTTTTT
TRBV18	.	.	TRBJ1-4	CASSPSRGEKLFF	TGTGCCAGCTCACCAAGCCGGGGTGAAAAACTGTTTTTT
TRBV5-1	.	.	TRBJ1-6	CASSLSSGEPLHF	TGCGCCAGCAGCTTGTCCTCGGGGGAACCCCTCCACTTT
TRBV2	TRBD1	.	TRBJ2-1	CASTGQDSYNEQFF	TGTGCCAGCACGGGACAGGACTCCTACAATGAGCAGTTCTTC
TRBV19	.	.	TRBJ1-2	CASSFPNYGYTF	TGTGCCAGTAGTTTCCCAAACTATGGCTACACCTTC
TRBV5-1	.	.	TRBJ2-2	CASSQDTGELFF	TGCGCCAGCAGCCAGGATACCGGGGAGCTGTTTTTT
TRBV15	TRBD1	.	TRBJ1-5	CATRTDRGLSQPQHF	TGTGCCACCAGAACCGACAGGGGGCTCTCTCAGCCCCAGCATTTT
TRBV28	.	.	TRBJ1-5	CASSPLVQPQHF	TGTGCCAGCAGCCCCCTAGTGCAGCCCCAGCATTTT
TRBV2	.	.	TRBJ2-3	CASRVTDTQYF	TGTGCCAGCCGGGTCACAGATACGCAGTATTTT
TRBV7-2	.	.	TRBJ2-1	CASSLGRNEQFF	TGTGCCAGCAGCTTAGGTCGGAATGAGCAGTTCTTC
TRBV19	TRBD1	few	TRBJ1-5	CASSPQGGYQPQHF	TGTGCCAGTAGTCCACAGGGGGGGTATCAGCCCCAGCATTTT
TRBV18	.	.	TRBJ2-3	CASAATDTQYF	TGTGCCAGCGCGGCCACAGATACGCAGTATTTT
TRBV28	TRBD1	.	TRBJ1-6	CASSLGTGGNSPLHF	TGTGCCAGCAGTTTGGGGACAGGGGGAAATTCACCCCTCCACTTT
TRBV18	TRBD1	.	TRBJ1-5	CASSLTGGDQPQHF	TGTGCCAGCTCACTGACAGGGGGCGATCAGCCCCAGCATTTT
TRBV27	TRBD2	once	TRBJ2-5	CASSPISGTTIRETQYF	TGTGCCAGCAGTCCGATCTCCGGGACTACGATCCGAGAGACCCAGTACTTC
TRBV6-5	.	few	TRBJ1-3	CASSYSAGTGNTIYF	TGTGCCAGCAGTTACTCGGCGGGGACTGGAAACACCATATATTTT
TRBV24-1	.	.	TRBJ1-3	CATSDSHGETIYF	TGTGCCACCAGTGATTCCCACGGGGAAACCATATATTTT
TRBV6-6	TRBD1	.	TRBJ2-3	CASSGTEDTQYF	TGTGCCAGCAGTGGGACAGAAGATACGCAGTATTTT
TRBV3-1/TRBV3-2	.	.	TRBJ1-2	CASSPPAPGGGYTF	TGTGCCAGCAGCCCCCCGGCCCCCGGGGGTGGCTACACCTTC
TRBV14	TRBD1	.	TRBJ2-4	CASSQKRQGQNIQYF	TGTGCCAGCAGCCAGAAGAGACAGGGGCAGAACATTCAGTACTTC
TRBV7-2	.	.	TRBJ1-1	CASSLRGASTEAFF	TGTGCCAGCAGCTTACGGGGGGCTAGTACTGAAGCTTTCTTT
TRBV3-1/TRBV3-2	TRBD1	.	TRBJ2-1	CASSRYEGQGGNEQFF	TGTGCCAGCAGCCGCTACGAGGGACAGGGTGGAAATGAGCAGTTCTTC
TRBV7-3	.	.	TRBJ2-1	CASSLSRNNEQFF	TGTGCCAGCAGCTTATCCAGAAACAATGAGCAGTTCTTC